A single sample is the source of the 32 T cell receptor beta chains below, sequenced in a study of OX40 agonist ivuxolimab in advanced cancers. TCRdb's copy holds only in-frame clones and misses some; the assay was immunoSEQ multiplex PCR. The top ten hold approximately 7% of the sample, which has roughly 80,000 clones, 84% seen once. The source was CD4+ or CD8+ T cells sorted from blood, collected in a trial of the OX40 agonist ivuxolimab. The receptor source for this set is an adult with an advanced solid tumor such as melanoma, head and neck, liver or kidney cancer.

CDR3 in DNA: TGCAGCGTTGGAGGGACACTTAGCACAGATACGCAGTATTTT. Translated, it gives CSVGGTLSTDTQYF. The V call is TRBV29-1, the J call TRBJ2-3; the D gene is possibly TRBD1 (6 bases). CDR3 length: 14 amino acids. Germline V lookup: CDR1 SQVTM, CDR2 ANQGSEA. Trimming pared 4 bases from V and 0 bases from J, leaving 11 bases between.

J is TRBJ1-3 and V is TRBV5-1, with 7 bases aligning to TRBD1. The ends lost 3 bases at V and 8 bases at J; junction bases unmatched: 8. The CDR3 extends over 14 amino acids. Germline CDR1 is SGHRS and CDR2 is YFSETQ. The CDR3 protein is CASSSGQAGYTIYF. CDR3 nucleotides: TGCGCCAGCAGCTCCGGACAGGCTGGGTACACCATATATTTT.

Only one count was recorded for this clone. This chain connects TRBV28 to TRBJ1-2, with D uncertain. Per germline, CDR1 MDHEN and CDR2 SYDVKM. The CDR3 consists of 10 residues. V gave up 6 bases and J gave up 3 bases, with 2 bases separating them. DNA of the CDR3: TGTGCCAGCAGGGACTATGGCTACACCTTC. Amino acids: CASRDYGYTF.

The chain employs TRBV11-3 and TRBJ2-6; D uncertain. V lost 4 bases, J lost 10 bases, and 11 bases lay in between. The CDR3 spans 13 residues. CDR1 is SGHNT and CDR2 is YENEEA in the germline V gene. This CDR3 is CASSYLTGNVLTF. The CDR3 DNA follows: TGTGCCAGCAGCTATCTAACCGGGAACGTCCTGACTTTC.

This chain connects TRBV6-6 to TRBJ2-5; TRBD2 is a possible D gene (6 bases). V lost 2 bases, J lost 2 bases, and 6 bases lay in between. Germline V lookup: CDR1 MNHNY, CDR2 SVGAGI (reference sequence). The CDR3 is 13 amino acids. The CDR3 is CASSYGGQETQYF. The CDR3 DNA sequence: TGTGCCAGCAGTTACGGGGGGCAAGAGACCCAGTACTTC.

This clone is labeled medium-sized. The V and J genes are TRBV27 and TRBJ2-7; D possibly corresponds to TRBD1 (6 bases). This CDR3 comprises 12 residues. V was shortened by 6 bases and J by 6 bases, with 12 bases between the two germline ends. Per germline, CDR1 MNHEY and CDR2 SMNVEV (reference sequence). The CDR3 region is CASRGTTLEQYF. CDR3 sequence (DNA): TGTGCCAGCAGGGGGACAACCCTCGAGCAGTACTTC.

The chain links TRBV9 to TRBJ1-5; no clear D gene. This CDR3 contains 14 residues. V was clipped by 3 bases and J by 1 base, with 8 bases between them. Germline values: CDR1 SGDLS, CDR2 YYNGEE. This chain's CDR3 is CASSADWSNQPQHF. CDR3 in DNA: TGTGCCAGCAGCGCAGATTGGAGCAATCAGCCCCAGCATTTT. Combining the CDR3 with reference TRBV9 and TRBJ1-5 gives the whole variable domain DSGVTQTPKHLITATGQRVTLRCSPRSGDLSVYWYQQSLDQGLQFLIQYYNGEERAKGNILERFSAQQFPDLHSELNLSSLELGDSALYFCASSADWSNQPQHFGDGTRLSIL.

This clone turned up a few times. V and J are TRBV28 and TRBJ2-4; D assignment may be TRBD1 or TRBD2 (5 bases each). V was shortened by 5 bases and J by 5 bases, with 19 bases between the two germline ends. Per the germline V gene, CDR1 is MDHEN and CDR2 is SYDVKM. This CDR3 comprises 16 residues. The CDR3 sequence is CASSPRTGTGENIQYF. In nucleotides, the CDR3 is TGTGCCAGCAGTCCGCGAACCGGGACCGGGGAAAACATTCAGTACTTC. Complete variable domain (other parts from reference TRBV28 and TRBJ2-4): DVKVTQSSRYLVKRTGEKVFLECVQDMDHENMFWYRQDPGLGLRLIYFSYDVKMKEKGDIPEGYSVSREKKERFSLILESASTNQTSMYLCASSPRTGTGENIQYFGAGTRLSVL.

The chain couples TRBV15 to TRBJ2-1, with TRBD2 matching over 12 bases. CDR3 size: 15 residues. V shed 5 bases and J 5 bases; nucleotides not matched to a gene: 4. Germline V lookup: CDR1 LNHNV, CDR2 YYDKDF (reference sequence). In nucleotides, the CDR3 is TGTGCCACCAGCCTCCTAGCGGGAGGGAACAATGAGCAGTTCTTC. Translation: CATSLLAGGNNEQFF.

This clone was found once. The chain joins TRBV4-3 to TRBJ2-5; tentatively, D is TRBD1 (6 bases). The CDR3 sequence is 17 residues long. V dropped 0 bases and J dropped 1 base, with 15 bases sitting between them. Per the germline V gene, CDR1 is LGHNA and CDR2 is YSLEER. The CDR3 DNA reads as TGCGCCAGCAGCCAAGATATTGGACAGACGTTCCAAGAGACCCAGTACTTC. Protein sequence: CASSQDIGQTFQETQYF.

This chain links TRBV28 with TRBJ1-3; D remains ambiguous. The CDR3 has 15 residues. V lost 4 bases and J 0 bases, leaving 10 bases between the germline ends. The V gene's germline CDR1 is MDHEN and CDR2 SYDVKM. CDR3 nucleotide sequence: TGTGCCAGCAGTTCCCACACAGACTCTGGAAACACCATATATTTT. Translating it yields CASSSHTDSGNTIYF. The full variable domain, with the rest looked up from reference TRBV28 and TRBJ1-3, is DVKVTQSSRYLVKRTGEKVFLECVQDMDHENMFWYRQDPGLGLRLIYFSYDVKMKEKGDIPEGYSVSREKKERFSLILESASTNQTSMYLCASSSHTDSGNTIYFGEGSWLTVV.

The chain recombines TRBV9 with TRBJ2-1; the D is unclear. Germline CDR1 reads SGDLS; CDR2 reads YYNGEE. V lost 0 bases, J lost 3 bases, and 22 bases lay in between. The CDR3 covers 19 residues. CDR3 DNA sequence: TGTGCCAGCAGCGTAGGATCGAGTAGCCGGAACGGTCTCTACAATGAGCAGTTCTTC. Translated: CASSVGSSSRNGLYNEQFF.

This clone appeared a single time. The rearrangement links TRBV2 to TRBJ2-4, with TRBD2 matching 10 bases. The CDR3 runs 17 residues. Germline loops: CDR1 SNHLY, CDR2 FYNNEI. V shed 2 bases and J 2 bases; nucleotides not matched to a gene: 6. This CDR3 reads CASSERVAGGPKNIQYF. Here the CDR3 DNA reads TGTGCCAGCAGTGAAAGGGTAGCGGGGGGACCCAAAAACATTCAGTACTTC.

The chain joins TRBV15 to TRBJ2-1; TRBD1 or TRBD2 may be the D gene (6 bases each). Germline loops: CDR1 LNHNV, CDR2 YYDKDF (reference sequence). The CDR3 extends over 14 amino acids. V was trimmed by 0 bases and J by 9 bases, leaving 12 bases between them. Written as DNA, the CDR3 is TGTGCCACCAGCAGAGATGTGGAGGGGGGTGAGCAGTTCTTC. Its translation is CATSRDVEGGEQFF.

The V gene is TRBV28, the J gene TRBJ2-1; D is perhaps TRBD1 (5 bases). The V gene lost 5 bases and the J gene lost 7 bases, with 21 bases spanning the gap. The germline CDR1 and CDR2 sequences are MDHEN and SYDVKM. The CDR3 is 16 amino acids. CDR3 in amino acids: CASSPLLQEIRNEQFF. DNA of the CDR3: TGTGCCAGCAGTCCTTTATTACAGGAAATAAGGAATGAGCAGTTCTTC.

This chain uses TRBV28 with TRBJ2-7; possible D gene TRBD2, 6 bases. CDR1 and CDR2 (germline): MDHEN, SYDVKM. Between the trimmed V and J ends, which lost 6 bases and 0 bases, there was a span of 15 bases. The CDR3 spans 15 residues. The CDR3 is CASSHPGGGSYEQYF. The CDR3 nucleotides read TGTGCCAGCAGCCACCCCGGGGGAGGCTCCTACGAGCAGTACTTC.

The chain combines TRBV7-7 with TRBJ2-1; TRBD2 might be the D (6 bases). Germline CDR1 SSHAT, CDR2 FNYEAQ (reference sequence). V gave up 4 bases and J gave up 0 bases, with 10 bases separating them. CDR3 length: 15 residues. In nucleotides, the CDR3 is TGTGCCAGCAGCTCCCGACTAGACTCCTACAATGAGCAGTTCTTC. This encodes CASSSRLDSYNEQFF. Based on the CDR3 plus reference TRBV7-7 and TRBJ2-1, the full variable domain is GAGVSQSPRYKVTKRGQDVTLRCDPISSHATLYWYQQALGQGPEFLTYFNYEAQPDKSGLPSDRFSAERPEGSISTLTIQRTEQRDSAMYRCASSSRLDSYNEQFFGPGTRLTVL.

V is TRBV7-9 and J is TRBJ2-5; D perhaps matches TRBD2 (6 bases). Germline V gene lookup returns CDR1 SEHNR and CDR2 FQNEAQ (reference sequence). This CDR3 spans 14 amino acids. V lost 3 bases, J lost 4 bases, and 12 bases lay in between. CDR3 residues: CASSLSWGGETQYF. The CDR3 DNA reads TGTGCCAGCAGCTTGAGTTGGGGAGGAGAGACCCAGTACTTC. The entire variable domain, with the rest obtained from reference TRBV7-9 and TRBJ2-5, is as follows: DTGVSQNPRHKITKRGQNVTFRCDPISEHNRLYWYRQTLGQGPEFLTYFQNEAQLEKSRLLSDRFSAERPKGSFSTLEIQRTEQGDSAMYLCASSLSWGGETQYFGPGTRLLVL.

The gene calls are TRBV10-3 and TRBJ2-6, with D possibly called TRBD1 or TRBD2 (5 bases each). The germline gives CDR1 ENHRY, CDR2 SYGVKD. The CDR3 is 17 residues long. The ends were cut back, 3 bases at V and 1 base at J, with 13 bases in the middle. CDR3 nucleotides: TGTGCCATCAGTGAAGGGACGTTGGGGTCTGGGGCCAACGTCCTGACTTTC. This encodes CAISEGTLGSGANVLTF.

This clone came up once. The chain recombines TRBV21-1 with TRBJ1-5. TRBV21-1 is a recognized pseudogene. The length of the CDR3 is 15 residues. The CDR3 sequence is CASSKGGGPNQPQHF. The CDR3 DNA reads TGTGCCAGCAGCAAAGGGGGAGGGCCCAATCAGCCCCAGCATTTT.

This CDR3 is CASSPPVGRGDYGYTF. DNA for the CDR3: TGTGCCAGCTCACCACCGGTGGGCAGGGGGGACTATGGCTACACCTTC. The V and J genes are TRBV18 and TRBJ1-2, with TRBD1 matching over 7 bases. Germline CDR1 KGHSH, CDR2 LQKENI. CDR3 length equals 16 residues. With V trimmed by 0 bases and J by 3 bases, 7 bases remained unmatched.

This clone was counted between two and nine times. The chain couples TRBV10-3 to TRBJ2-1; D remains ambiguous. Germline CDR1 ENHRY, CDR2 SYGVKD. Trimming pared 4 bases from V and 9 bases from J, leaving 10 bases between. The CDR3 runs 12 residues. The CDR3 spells CAISAALGEQFF. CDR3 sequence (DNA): TGTGCCATCAGTGCCGCATTGGGTGAGCAGTTCTTC.

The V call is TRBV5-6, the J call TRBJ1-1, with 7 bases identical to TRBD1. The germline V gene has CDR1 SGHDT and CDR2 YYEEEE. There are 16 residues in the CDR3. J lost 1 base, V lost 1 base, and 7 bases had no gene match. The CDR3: CASSLFGAGGNTEAFF. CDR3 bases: TGTGCCAGCAGCTTGTTTGGGGCAGGGGGGAACACTGAAGCTTTCTTT.

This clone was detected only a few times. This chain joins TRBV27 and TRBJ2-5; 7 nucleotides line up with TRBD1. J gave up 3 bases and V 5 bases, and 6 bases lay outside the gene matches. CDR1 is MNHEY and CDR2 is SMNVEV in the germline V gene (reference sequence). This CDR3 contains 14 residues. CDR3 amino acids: CASSPYTGEETQYF. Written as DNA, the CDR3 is TGTGCCAGCAGTCCGTACACAGGGGAAGAGACCCAGTACTTC.

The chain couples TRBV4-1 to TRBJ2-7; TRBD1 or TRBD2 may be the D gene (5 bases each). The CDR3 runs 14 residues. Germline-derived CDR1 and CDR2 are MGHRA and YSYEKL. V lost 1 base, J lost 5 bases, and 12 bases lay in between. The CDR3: CASSQASRDHEQYV. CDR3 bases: TGCGCCAGCAGCCAAGCCTCCAGGGACCACGAGCAGTACGTC.

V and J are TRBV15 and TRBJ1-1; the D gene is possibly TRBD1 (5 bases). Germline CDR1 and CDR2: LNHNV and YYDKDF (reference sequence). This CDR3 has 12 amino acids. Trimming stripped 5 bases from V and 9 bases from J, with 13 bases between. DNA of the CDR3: TGTGCCACCAGCGGGGCAGGGAATAAAGCTTTCTTT. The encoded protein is CATSGAGNKAFF.

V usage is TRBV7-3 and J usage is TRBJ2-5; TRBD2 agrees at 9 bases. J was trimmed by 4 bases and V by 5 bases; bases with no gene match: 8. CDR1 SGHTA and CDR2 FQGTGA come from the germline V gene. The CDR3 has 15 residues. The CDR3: CASSLLAGFGETQYF. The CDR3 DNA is TGTGCCAGCAGCCTCCTAGCGGGATTTGGAGAGACCCAGTACTTC.

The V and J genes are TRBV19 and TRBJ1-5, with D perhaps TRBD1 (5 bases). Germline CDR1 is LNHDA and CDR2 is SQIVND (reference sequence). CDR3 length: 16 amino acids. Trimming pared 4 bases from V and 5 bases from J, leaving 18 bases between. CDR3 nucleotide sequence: TGTGCCAGTAGTAGTAGCCGGGCAGGGAGGGATCAGCCCCAGCATTTT. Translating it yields CASSSSRAGRDQPQHF.

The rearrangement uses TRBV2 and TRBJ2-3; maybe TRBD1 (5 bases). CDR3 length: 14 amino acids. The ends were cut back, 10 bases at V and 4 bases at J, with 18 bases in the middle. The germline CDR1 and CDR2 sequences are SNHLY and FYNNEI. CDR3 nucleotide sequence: TGTGCCAACCCGACAGTGGCCAGCGCAGATACGCAGTATTTT. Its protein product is CANPTVASADTQYF. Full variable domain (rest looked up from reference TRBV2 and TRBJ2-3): EPEVTQTPSHQVTQMGQEVILRCVPISNHLYFYWYRQILGQKVEFLVSFYNNEISEKSEIFDDQFSVERPDGSNFTLKIRSTKLEDSAMYFCANPTVASADTQYFGPGTRLTVL.

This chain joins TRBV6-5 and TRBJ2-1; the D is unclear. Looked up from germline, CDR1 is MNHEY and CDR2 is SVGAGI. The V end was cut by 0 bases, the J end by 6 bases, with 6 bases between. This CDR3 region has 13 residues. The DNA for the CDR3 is TGTGCCAGCAGTTACTCGAGAGTCAATGAGCAGTTCTTC. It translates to CASSYSRVNEQFF.

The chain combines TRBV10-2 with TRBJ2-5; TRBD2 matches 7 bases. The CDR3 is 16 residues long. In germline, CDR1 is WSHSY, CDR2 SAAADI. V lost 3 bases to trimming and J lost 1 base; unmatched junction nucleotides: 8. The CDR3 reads CASSDWAGETQETQYF. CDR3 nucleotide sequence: TGCGCCAGCAGTGATTGGGCGGGGGAGACCCAAGAGACCCAGTACTTC.

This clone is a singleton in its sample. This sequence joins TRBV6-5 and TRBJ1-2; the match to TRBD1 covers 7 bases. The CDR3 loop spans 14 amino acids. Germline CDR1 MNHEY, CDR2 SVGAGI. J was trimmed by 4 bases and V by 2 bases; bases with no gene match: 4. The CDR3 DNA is TGTGCCAGCAGTTACAGGGGGCAGGGCTATGGCTACACCTTC. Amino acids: CASSYRGQGYGYTF.